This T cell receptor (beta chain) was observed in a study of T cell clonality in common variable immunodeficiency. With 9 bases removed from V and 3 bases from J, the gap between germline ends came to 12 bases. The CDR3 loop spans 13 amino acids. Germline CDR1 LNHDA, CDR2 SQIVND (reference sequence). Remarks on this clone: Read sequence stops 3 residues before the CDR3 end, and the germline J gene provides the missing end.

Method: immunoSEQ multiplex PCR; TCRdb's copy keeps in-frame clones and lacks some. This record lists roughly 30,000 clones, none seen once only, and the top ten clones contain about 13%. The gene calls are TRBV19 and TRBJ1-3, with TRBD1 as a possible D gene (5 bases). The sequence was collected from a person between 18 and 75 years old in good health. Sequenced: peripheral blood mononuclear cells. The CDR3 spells CASAGNIGNTIYF. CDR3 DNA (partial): TGTGCCAGCGCAGGGAACATTGGAAACACC.